Following are 4 T cell receptor beta chains from one sample sequenced in a study of response to subunit inactivated influenza vaccine. One entry per CDR3 protein results from TCRdb running MiXCR on the RT-PCR reads. Here the sample spans just under 550,000 distinct CDR3 sequences, roughly 25% being singletons. These sequences were also reported in another study, on T cells expressing NK-cell markers. As that study records: TCR beta libraries carry UMIs added by 5'RACE template switching.

This sample comprised CD4+ T cells sorted from PBMCs, obtained roughly 12 days after vaccination. These receptor sequences come from a man aged 50 or older who received an inactivated influenza vaccine.

In this sample, this clonotype turned up a few times. The chain employs TRBV24-1 and TRBJ1-5; D call uncertain. Trimming shortened V by 4 bases and J by 4 bases, and 7 bases separated the two germline ends. Looked up from germline, CDR1 is KGHDR and CDR2 is SFDVKD. This CDR3 comprises 13 residues. The CDR3 DNA reads as TGTGCCACCAGTGACAGGAATAATCAGCCCCAGCATTTT. Its protein product is CATSDRNNQPQHF.

The chain combines TRBV20-1 with TRBJ2-7; D gene unclear. Germline V lookup: CDR1 DFQATT, CDR2 SNEGSKA (reference sequence). The CDR3 has 12 amino acids. V lost 6 bases and J lost 7, with 16 bases in between. The DNA for the CDR3 is TGCAGTGCGACCGACCCCCCAAGGGAGCAGTACTTC. Residues: CSATDPPREQYF.

This clonotype was picked up a small number of times. J is TRBJ2-3 and V is TRBV28; the match to TRBD2 covers 10 bases. Trimming removed 3 bases from V and 2 bases from J; junction bases left unmatched: 5. The CDR3 consists of 16 residues. Germline V gene lookup returns CDR1 MDHEN and CDR2 SYDVKM. CDR3 amino acids: CASSFFGTSATDTQYF. The CDR3 bases are TGTGCCAGCAGTTTTTTTGGGACTAGCGCCACAGATACGCAGTATTTT.

The CDR3 spells CASSPNRDRPYEQYF. DNA of the CDR3: TGTGCCAGCTCACCAAACCGGGACAGACCCTACGAGCAGTACTTC. J is TRBJ2-7 and V is TRBV18; 7 bases agree with TRBD1. The CDR3 totals 15 residues. Trimming removed 2 bases from V and 2 bases from J; junction bases left unmatched: 6. CDR1 is KGHSH, CDR2 LQKENI, per germline.